The present T cell receptor beta chain was sequenced within a study of T cell responses to AZD1222 COVID-19 vaccine. Findings of the study overall: Sampling captured repertoires only after the peak T cell response. Spike-specific TCR breadth and depth both grew after two AZD1222 doses. In a largely white British group with more females than males, clonal diversity was possibly underestimated. Baseline antibody screening turned up just a handful of seropositive AZD1222 recipients.

Sequencing was performed with immunoSEQ multiplex PCR; in TCRdb, only in-frame clones are kept and a portion is missing. The table lists roughly 15,000 clones, approximately 80% of them singletons. This clone was counted once. Its antigen is currently unknown. The receptor comes from an adult who received the AZD1222 COVID-19 vaccine. This sample comprised peripheral blood, obtained 28 days after the second AZD1222 dose.

In nucleotides, the CDR3 is TGCGCCAGCAGCTTGGAGGCCACCGCGAACACCGGGGAGCTGTTTTTT. Amino acids: CASSLEATANTGELFF. The chain combines TRBV5-1 with TRBJ2-2; D not certain. V lost 0 bases to trimming and J lost 0 bases, with 9 bases between them. The CDR3 is made up of 16 amino acids. Germline V gives CDR1 SGHRS, CDR2 YFSETQ.